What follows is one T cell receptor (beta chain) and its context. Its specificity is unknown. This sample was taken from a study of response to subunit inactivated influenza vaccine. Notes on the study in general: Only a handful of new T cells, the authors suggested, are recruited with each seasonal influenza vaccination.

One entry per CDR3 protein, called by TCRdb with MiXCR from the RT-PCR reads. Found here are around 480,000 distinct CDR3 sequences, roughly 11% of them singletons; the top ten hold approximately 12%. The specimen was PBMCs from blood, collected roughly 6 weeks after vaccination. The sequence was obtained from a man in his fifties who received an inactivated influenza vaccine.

The CDR3 DNA is TGTGCCAGCAGCCAACTATGGCAGGGGGGAGAGACCCAGTACTTC. The encoded protein is CASSQLWQGGETQYF. The chain uses TRBV3-1 and TRBJ2-5; perhaps TRBD1 as D (7 bases). Trimming took off 2 bases at V and 4 bases at J, with 14 bases between the two ends. Germline assignment: CDR1 LGHDT and CDR2 YNNKEL (reference sequence). The CDR3 spans 15 residues.